What follows are 12 T cell receptor beta chains derived from one specimen sequenced in a study of blood T cells in healthy people across ages. Using a J-beta primer mix together with a sample-barcoded 5' primer, a second PCR was run for about 6 to 11 cycles. Each CDR3 protein gets one entry after TCRdb re-called the 5' RACE reads with MiXCR. This table holds approximately 830,000 distinct CDR3 sequences, around two thirds found once. Sample: blood. These receptors were obtained from a young man in good health.

The chain is built from TRBV20-1 and TRBJ2-1, with D tentatively TRBD1 (7 bases). The germline CDR1 and CDR2 sequences are DFQATT and SNEGSKA (reference sequence). With 1 base removed from V and 6 bases from J, the gap between germline ends came to 16 bases. The CDR3 is 15 amino acids. DNA for the CDR3: TGCAGTGCTAGAGTCCCAGGGGGGCGGGGCAATGAGCAGTTCTTC. The encoded protein is CSARVPGGRGNEQFF.

This clonotype was seen more than once but under ten times. The rearrangement links TRBV15 to TRBJ2-1, with 10 bases fitting TRBD2. The length of the CDR3 is 16 residues. Germline V CDR1 and CDR2: LNHNV, YYDKDF (reference sequence). V was clipped by 0 bases and J by 3 bases; unmatched bases: 2. The CDR3 reads CATSRDLAGGYNEQFF. The CDR3 DNA reads as TGTGCCACCAGCAGAGACTTAGCGGGGGGCTACAATGAGCAGTTCTTC.

The chain combines TRBV7-6 with TRBJ2-5, with TRBD2 matching 9 bases. CDR1 is SGHVS and CDR2 is FNYEAQ in the germline V gene. The CDR3 sequence is 16 residues long. The J segment lost 11 bases and the V segment lost 0 bases, leaving 13 bases of the junction unmatched. CDR3 DNA: TGTGCCAGCAGCTTAGCGGAGACTAGCGGATACAATGAGCAGTACTTC. It yields the protein CASSLAETSGYNEQYF.

This rearrangement joins TRBV3-1 to TRBJ2-3, with TRBD2 matching 16 bases. This CDR3 spans 18 amino acids. Germline loops: CDR1 LGHDT, CDR2 YNNKEL (reference sequence). V lost 2 bases, J lost 4 bases, and 6 bases stayed unmatched. CDR3 sequence: CASSQHGTSGGAPDTQYF. The CDR3 nucleotides read TGTGCCAGCAGCCAACACGGGACTAGCGGGGGGGCTCCAGATACGCAGTATTTT.

The chain combines TRBV4-2 with TRBJ2-4; D gene ambiguous. The CDR3 runs 16 residues. V lost 1 base, J lost 3 bases, and 13 bases lay in between. Germline V lookup: CDR1 LGHNA, CDR2 YNFKEQ. The CDR3 reads CASSQAPRAVKNIQYF. CDR3 sequence (DNA): TGTGCCAGCAGCCAAGCTCCACGGGCGGTCAAAAACATTCAGTACTTC.

The J gene is TRBJ2-5, the V gene TRBV20-1, with TRBD1 as a possible D gene (6 bases). The J call may be mistaken, given a closer DNA end match to TRBJ2-7. The V gene's germline CDR1 is DFQATT and CDR2 SNEGSKA (reference sequence). The CDR3 has 15 amino acids. CDR3 nucleotide sequence: TGCAGTGCTAGAGATCGAAGGGACAAGGAGTACGAGCAGTACTTC. Its translation: CSARDRRDKEYEQYF.

The chain has TRBV6-5 and TRBJ2-3; 7 bases fit TRBD1. The junction had 3 bases not matched to a gene; V was cut back by 6 bases and J by 3 bases. Germline V CDR1 and CDR2: MNHEY, SVGAGI. There are 13 residues in the CDR3. The CDR3 reads CASRRGLTDTQYF. As DNA, the CDR3 is TGTGCCAGCAGAAGGGGGCTAACAGATACGCAGTATTTT.

The rearrangement links TRBV20-1 to TRBJ2-1; TRBD1 matches at 9 bases. The CDR3 has 14 amino acids. The V segment lost 6 bases and the J segment 9 bases; nucleotides outside the gene matches: 12. Germline V CDR1 and CDR2: DFQATT, SNEGSKA (reference sequence). CDR3 residues: CSARRTGDFGEQFF. The CDR3 nucleotides are TGCAGTGCCCGCCGGACAGGGGATTTTGGTGAGCAGTTCTTC.

This clonotype was observed at least ten times. The rearrangement links TRBV20-1 to TRBJ1-2; maybe TRBD1 (6 bases). The germline V and J ends were trimmed by 5 bases and 6 bases, with 16 bases remaining between them. This CDR3 comprises 13 residues. CDR1 is DFQATT, CDR2 SNEGSKA, per germline (reference sequence). The CDR3, as DNA: TGCAGTGCTCCACGGGGGGGGCGGAATGGCTACACCTTC. It encodes CSAPRGGRNGYTF.

This chain links TRBV4-2 with TRBJ2-7; TRBD1 matches at 7 bases. V gave up 4 bases and J gave up 5 bases; unmatched junction bases: 5. CDR1 and CDR2 (germline): LGHNA, YNFKEQ. The CDR3 is 13 amino acids. The CDR3 spells CASSRTGRNEQYF. The DNA of the CDR3 is TGTGCCAGCAGCCGGACAGGTCGAAACGAGCAGTACTTC.

The chain uses TRBV12-3 or TRBV12-4 and TRBJ2-4; TRBD2 matches 10 bases. The DNA end is a closer match to TRBJ2-7, so the J assignment may be wrong. The CDR3 is 15 residues long. The CDR3 here is CASGMISGGRYEQYF. In DNA, the CDR3 is TGTGCCAGCGGTATGATTAGCGGGGGGCGATACGAGCAGTACTTC.

This chain connects TRBV2 to TRBJ2-7, with a tentative D call TRBD1 (6 bases). Germline lookup yields CDR1 SNHLY and CDR2 FYNNEI. The CDR3 has 13 amino acids. V was cut by 8 bases and J by 5 bases, with 16 bases left in between. The CDR3 DNA sequence: TGTGCCAGCCAGGGGTTCGAGGGGCACGAGCAGTACTTC. This sequence encodes CASQGFEGHEQYF.